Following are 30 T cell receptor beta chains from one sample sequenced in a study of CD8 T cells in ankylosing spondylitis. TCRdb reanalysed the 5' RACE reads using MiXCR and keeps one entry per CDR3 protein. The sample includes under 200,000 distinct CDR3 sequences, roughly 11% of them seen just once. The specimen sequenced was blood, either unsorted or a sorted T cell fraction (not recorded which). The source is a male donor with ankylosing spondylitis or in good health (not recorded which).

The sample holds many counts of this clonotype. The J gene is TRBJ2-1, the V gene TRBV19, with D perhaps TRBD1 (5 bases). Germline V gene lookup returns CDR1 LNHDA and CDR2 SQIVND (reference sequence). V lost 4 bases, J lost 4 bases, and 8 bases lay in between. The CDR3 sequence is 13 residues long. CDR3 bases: TGTGCCAGTAGTAAAGACAGATACAATGAGCAGTTCTTC. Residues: CASSKDRYNEQFF.

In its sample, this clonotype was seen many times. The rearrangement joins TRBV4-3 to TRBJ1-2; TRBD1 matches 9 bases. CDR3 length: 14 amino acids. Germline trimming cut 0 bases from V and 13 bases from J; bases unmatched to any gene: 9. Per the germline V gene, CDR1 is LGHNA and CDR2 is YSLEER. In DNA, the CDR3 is TGCGCCAGCAGCCAAGATTTATGGGACAGGGAGGTCACCTTC. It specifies CASSQDLWDREVTF.

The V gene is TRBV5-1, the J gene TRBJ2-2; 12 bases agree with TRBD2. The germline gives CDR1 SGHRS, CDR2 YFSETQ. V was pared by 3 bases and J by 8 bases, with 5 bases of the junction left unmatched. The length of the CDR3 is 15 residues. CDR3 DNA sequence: TGCGCCAGCAGCTCCCTCGGACTAGCGGGGGGGGAGCTGTTTTTT. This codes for CASSSLGLAGGELFF.

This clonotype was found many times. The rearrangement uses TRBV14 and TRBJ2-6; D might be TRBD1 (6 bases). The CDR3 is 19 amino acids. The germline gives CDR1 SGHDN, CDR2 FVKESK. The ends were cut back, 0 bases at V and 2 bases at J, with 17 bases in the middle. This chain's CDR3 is CASSQDFVGRGTGANVLTF. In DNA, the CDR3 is TGTGCCAGCAGCCAAGATTTCGTCGGTAGGGGGACTGGGGCCAACGTCCTGACTTTC.

CDR3 nucleotide sequence: TGTGCCAGCAGCGAGCAGGGTTGGGAAGCTTTCTTT. This translates into CASSEQGWEAFF. This chain joins TRBV7-2 and TRBJ1-1; D perhaps matches TRBD1 (5 bases). CDR1 is SGHTA, CDR2 FQGNSA, per germline. The V end was cut by 5 bases, the J end by 8 bases, with 12 bases between. The CDR3 length is 12 residues.

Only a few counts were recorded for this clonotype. CDR3 sequence reads: CASSFGQGRRPGEAFF. CDR3 coding DNA: TGTGCCAGCAGCTTTGGACAGGGACGGAGACCGGGTGAAGCTTTCTTT. The chain employs TRBV7-8 and TRBJ1-1; 8 bases are a match to TRBD1. The V gene end was trimmed by 3 bases and the J gene end by 7 bases; junction bases not matched to a gene: 13. CDR3 length: 16 residues. Germline CDR1 reads SGHVS; CDR2 reads FQNEAQ. Combining the CDR3 with reference TRBV7-8 and TRBJ1-1 gives the whole variable domain GAGVSQSPRYKVAKRGQDVALRCDPISGHVSLFWYQQALGQGPEFLTYFQNEAQLDKSGLPSDRFFAERPEGSVSTLKIQRTQQEDSAVYLCASSFGQGRRPGEAFFGQGTRLTVV.

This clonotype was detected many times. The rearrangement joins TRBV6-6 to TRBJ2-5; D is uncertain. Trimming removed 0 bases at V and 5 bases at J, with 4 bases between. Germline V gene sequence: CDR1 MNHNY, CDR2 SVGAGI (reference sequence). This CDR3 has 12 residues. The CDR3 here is CASSYSKETQYF. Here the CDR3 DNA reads TGTGCCAGCAGTTACTCGAAGGAGACCCAGTACTTC.

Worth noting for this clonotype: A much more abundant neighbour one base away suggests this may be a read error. The CDR3 bases are TGTGGCAGCATTGATAGCGGGAGATCCTACAATGAGCAGTTCTTC. This sequence encodes CGSIDSGRSYNEQFF. This chain links TRBV12-3 or TRBV12-4 with TRBJ2-1; 9 nucleotides line up with TRBD2. This CDR3 region has 15 residues.

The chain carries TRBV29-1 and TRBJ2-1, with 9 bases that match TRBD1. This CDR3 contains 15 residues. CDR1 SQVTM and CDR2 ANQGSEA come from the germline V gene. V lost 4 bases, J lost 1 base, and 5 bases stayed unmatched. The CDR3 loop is CSVAQGAQSYNEQFF. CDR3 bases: TGCAGCGTTGCACAGGGGGCCCAATCCTACAATGAGCAGTTCTTC.

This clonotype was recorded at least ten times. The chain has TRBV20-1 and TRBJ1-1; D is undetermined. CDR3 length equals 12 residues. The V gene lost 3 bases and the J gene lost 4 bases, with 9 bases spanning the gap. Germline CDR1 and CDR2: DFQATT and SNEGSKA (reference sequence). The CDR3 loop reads CSASLGSTEAFF. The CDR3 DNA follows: TGCAGTGCTAGCTTGGGGTCCACTGAAGCTTTCTTT.

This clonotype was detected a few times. CDR3 sequence reads: CASSQVRSTRSPQHNEQFF. In nucleotides, the CDR3 is TGTGCCAGCAGCCAAGTTCGATCCACTCGGTCACCTCAACACAATGAGCAGTTCTTC. This chain joins TRBV3-1 and TRBJ2-1; no clear D. CDR3 length: 19 residues. The V and J ends lost 1 base and 5 bases respectively, with 24 bases between them. Germline values: CDR1 LGHDT, CDR2 YNNKEL (reference sequence).

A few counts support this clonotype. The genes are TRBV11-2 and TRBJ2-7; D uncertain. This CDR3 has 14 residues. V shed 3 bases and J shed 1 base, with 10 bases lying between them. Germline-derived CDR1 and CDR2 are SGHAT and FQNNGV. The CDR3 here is CASSFASKSYEQYF. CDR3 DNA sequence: TGTGCCAGCAGCTTTGCCTCAAAATCCTACGAGCAGTACTTC. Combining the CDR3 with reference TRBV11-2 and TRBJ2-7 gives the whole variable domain EAGVAQSPRYKIIEKRQSVAFWCNPISGHATLYWYQQILGQGPKLLIQFQNNGVVDDSQLPKDRFSAERLKGVDSTLKIQPAKLEDSAVYLCASSFASKSYEQYFGPGTRLTVT.

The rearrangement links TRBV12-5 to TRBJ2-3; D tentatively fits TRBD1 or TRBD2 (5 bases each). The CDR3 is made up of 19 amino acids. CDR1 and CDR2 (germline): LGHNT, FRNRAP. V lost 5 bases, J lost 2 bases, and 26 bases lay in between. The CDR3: CASGLDRDHQPNYTDTQYF. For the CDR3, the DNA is TGTGCTAGTGGTCTCGACCGGGACCACCAACCCAATTACACAGATACGCAGTATTTT.

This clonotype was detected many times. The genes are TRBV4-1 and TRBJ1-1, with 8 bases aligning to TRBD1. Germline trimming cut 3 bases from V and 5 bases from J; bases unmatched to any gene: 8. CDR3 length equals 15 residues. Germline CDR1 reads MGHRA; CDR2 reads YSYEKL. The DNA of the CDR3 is TGCGCCAGCAGCCAGGTCGGACAGGGAGGGACTGAAGCTTTCTTT. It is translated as CASSQVGQGGTEAFF.

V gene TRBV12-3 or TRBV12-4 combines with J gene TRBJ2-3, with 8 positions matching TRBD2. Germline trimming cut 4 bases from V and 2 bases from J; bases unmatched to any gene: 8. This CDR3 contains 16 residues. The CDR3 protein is CASSSGGGLDTDTQYF. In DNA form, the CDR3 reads TGTGCCAGCAGTTCCGGGGGGGGACTAGACACAGATACGCAGTATTTT.

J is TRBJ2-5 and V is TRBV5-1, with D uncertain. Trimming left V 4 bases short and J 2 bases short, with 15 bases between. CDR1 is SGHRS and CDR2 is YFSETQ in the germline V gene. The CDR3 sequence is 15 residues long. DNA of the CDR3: TGCGCCAGCAGCGTGGGCCTTTTGGGGCAAGAGACCCAGTACTTC. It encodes CASSVGLLGQETQYF. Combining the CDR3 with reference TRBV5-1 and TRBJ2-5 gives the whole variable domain KAGVTQTPRYLIKTRGQQVTLSCSPISGHRSVSWYQQTPGQGLQFLFEYFSETQRNKGNFPGRFSGRQFSNSRSEMNVSTLELGDSALYLCASSVGLLGQETQYFGPGTRLLVL.

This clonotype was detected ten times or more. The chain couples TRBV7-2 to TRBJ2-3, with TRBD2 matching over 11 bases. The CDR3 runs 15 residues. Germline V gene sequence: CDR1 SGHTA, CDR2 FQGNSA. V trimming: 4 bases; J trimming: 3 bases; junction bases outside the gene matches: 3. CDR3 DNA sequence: TGTGCCAGCAGCTCATGGACTAGCGGGACAGATACGCAGTATTTT. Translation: CASSSWTSGTDTQYF.

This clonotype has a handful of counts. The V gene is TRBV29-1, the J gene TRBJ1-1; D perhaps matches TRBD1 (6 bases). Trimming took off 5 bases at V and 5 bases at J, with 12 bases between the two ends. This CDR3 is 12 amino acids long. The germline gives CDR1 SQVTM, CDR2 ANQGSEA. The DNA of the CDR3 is TGCAGCGTTATGGAAGGGGGGACTGAAGCTTTCTTT. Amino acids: CSVMEGGTEAFF.

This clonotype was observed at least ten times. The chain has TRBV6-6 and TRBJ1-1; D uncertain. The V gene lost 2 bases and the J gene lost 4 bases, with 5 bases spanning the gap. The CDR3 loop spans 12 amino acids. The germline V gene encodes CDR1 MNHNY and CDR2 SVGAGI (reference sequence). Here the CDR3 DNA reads TGTGCCAGCAGTTACGCGGGCACTGAAGCTTTCTTT. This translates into CASSYAGTEAFF.

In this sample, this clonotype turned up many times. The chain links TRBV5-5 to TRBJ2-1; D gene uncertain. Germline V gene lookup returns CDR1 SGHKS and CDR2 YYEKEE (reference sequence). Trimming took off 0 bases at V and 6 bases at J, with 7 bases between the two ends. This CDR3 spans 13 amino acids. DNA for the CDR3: TGTGCCAGCAGCTTGGTGGTGTTCAATGAGCAGTTCTTC. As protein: CASSLVVFNEQFF. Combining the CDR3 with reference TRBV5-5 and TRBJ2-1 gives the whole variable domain DAGVTQSPTHLIKTRGQQVTLRCSPISGHKSVSWYQQVLGQGPQFIFQYYEKEERGRGNFPDRFSARQFPNYSSELNVNALLLGDSALYLCASSLVVFNEQFFGPGTRLTVL.

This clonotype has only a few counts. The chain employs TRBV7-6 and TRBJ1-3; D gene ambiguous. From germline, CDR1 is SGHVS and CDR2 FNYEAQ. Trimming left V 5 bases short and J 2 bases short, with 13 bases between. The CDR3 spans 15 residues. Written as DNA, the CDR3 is TGTGCCAGCAGCCTACCATCAGCTCCTGGAAACACCATATATTTT. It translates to CASSLPSAPGNTIYF.

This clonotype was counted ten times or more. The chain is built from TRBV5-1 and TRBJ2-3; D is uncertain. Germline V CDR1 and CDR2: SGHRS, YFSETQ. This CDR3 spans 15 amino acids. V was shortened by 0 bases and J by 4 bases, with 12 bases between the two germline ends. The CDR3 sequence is CASSLDGWRPDTQYF. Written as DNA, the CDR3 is TGCGCCAGCAGCTTGGATGGGTGGCGGCCAGATACGCAGTATTTT.

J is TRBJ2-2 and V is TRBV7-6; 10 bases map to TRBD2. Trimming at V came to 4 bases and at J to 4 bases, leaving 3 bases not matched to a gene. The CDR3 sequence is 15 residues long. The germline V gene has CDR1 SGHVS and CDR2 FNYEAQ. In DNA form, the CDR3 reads TGTGCCAGCAGCTATAGCGGGGGGCGCACCGGGGAGCTGTTTTTT. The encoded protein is CASSYSGGRTGELFF.

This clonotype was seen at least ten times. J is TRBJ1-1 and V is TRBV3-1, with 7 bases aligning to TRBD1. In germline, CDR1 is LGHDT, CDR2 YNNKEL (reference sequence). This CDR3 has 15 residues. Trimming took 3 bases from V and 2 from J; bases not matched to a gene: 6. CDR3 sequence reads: CASSHGQVLNTEAFF. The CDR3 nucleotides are TGTGCCAGCAGCCATGGACAGGTTTTAAACACTGAAGCTTTCTTT.

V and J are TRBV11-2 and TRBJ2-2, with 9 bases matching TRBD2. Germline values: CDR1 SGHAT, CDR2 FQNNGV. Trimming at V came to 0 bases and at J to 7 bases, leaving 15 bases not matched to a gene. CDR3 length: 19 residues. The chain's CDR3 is CASSLDPPLLAGESGELFF. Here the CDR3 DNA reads TGTGCCAGCAGCTTAGATCCCCCCCTTTTAGCGGGAGAAAGCGGGGAGCTGTTTTTT. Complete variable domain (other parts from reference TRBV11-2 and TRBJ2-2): EAGVAQSPRYKIIEKRQSVAFWCNPISGHATLYWYQQILGQGPKLLIQFQNNGVVDDSQLPKDRFSAERLKGVDSTLKIQPAKLEDSAVYLCASSLDPPLLAGESGELFFGEGSRLTVL.

The CDR3 coding sequence is TGTGCCAGCCCCCTGAGGACAGGGGCCAATAGCAATCAGCCCCAGCATTTT. This sequence encodes CASPLRTGANSNQPQHF. The V and J genes are TRBV11-2 and TRBJ1-5; TRBD1 matches 9 bases. V lost 8 bases and J lost 0; bases outside the gene matches: 11. Germline V gene lookup returns CDR1 SGHAT and CDR2 FQNNGV. The CDR3 consists of 17 residues.

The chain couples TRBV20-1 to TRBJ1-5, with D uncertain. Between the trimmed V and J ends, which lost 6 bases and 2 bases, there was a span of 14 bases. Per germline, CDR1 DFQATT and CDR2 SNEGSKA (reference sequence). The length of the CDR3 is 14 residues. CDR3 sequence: CSAEIQRGNQPQHF. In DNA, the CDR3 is TGCAGTGCAGAAATACAGAGGGGCAATCAGCCCCAGCATTTT.

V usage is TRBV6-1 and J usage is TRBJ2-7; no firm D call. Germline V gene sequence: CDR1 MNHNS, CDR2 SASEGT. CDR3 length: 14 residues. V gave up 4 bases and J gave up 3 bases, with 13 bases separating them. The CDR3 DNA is TGTGCCAGCAGTGCTACAGTTTCCAGCTACGAGCAGTACTTC. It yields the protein CASSATVSSYEQYF.

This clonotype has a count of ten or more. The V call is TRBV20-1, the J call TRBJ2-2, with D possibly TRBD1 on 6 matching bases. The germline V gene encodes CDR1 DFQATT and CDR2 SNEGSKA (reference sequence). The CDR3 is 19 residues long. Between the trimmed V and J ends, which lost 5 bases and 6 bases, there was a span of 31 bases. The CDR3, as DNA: TGCAGTGCTTTGGAAAACAGGGCGACCCAAGGGAAAACTTCCGGGGAGCTGTTTTTT. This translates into CSALENRATQGKTSGELFF.

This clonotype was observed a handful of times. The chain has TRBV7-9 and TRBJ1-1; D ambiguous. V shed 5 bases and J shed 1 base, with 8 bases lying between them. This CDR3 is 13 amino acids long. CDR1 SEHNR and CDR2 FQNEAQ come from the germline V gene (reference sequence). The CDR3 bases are TGTGCCAGCAGCCGTCCCGGGAACACTGAAGCTTTCTTT. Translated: CASSRPGNTEAFF.